This T cell receptor beta chain was found in a study of glioma-infiltrating T cells after dendritic cell vaccination. General study results and limits: Few patients contributed both blood and tumor specimens. No direct clonality-survival link was found; a diverse polyclonal response may matter. Longer survival after dendritic cell vaccination followed higher pretreatment TIL content.

Measured with immunoSEQ multiplex PCR; TCRdb has only the in-frame clones, and not every one. The sample has 100,000 or so clones; roughly 89% are singletons. Time point in this sample: after dendritic cell vaccination, including at tumor progression/relapse. On this clone: Its antigen is still unknown.

Specimen: blood, collected after dendritic cell vaccination. This TCR was sampled from a human donor with glioblastoma.

The CDR3 reads CASSHSTGASYEQYF. In DNA form, the CDR3 reads TGTGCCAGCAGTCATTCGACAGGTGCCTCCTACGAGCAGTACTTC. J is TRBJ2-7 and V is TRBV6-5; D perhaps matches TRBD1 (6 bases). The CDR3 sequence is 15 residues long. CDR1 is MNHEY and CDR2 is SVGAGI in the germline V gene. The ends were cut back, 5 bases at V and 0 bases at J, with 14 bases in the middle.